This TCR beta chain was recovered during a study of T cells in Graves' hyperthyroidism and ophthalmopathy. Those with hyperthyroidism were 18 to 65 years old, newly diagnosed, and ill for under 2 months. In making diagnoses, clinical symptoms, serum thyroxine and TRAb, thyroid ultrasound and orbital computed tomography were all used. RNA transcripts served as the template for amplifying TCR beta CDR3 regions. HTBI primers were employed in a first-round RT-PCR of the TCR CDR3. TCRdb ran MiXCR on the multiplex PCR reads and lists one entry per CDR3 protein. The profile shows 750,000 to 950,000 distinct CDR3 sequences, 38% of them singletons. V lost 3 bases, J lost 7 bases, and 6 bases stayed unmatched. The CDR3 consists of 14 residues. Germline assignment: CDR1 SGHRS and CDR2 YFSETQ.

The chain uses TRBV5-1 and TRBJ1-4; the match to TRBD1 covers 7 bases. The sequence derives from a man between 18 and 35 years old with Graves' hyperthyroidism. Sequenced input: blood. Written as DNA, the CDR3 is TGCGCCAGCAGCTCCGGGACAGAGGGTGAAAAACTGTTTTTT. It encodes CASSSGTEGEKLFF.